Sequencing of this TCR beta chain was carried out in a study of blood T cell repertoires in COVID-19. Across the study: Both acute and convalescent COVID-19 samples were obtained from the United States, Italy and Spain. PBMCs, B-cell-depleted T cells, or T cells were the source of the cDNA or gDNA that made up the material.

In this sample, this clone turned up a few times. In the source study's methods: Reference gene primers were amplified, and this amplification served to estimate nucleated cell counts. Measured with immunoSEQ multiplex PCR; TCRdb has only the in-frame clones, and not every one. The DNA was the basis for D and trimming; V, J and clone size are from that table. Of under 150,000 clones listed, around 88% are singletons. In germline, CDR1 is SGHRS, CDR2 YFSETQ. CDR3 length: 14 residues. Trimming left V 0 bases short and J 4 bases short, with 10 bases between. The V call is TRBV5-1, the J call TRBJ1-1; no clear D gene. This clonotype originated in a human donor in a cohort sampled during active COVID-19. The specimen was peripheral blood. CDR3 protein: CASSLGPGSTEAFF. The CDR3 DNA reads TGCGCCAGCAGCTTGGGACCGGGGAGCACTGAAGCTTTCTTT.